This T cell receptor beta chain was identified in a study of radiation and T cells in renal cell carcinoma. Time point here: blood 2 weeks post-SBRT. Treatment reported: 15 Gy SBRT to primary tumor, nephrectomy 4 weeks later. This clone turned up a few times. Here immunoSEQ multiplex PCR was the method, and the copy in TCRdb shows in-frame clones only, minus some. There are 70,000 to 80,000 clones in the sample; about 86% occur only once, and about 23% lies in the top ten. The sequencing used blood, collected from a patient whose treatment included radiotherapy and nephrectomy. The source of this sequence is a woman between 45 and 60 years old with renal cell carcinoma.

DNA of the CDR3: TGTGCCAGCAGTTTCCCGACAGAGAACACTGAAGCTTTCTTT. It codes for CASSFPTENTEAFF. The chain links TRBV28 to TRBJ1-1; possible D gene TRBD1, 5 bases. Trimming pared 3 bases from V and 1 base from J, leaving 9 bases between. This CDR3 has 14 residues. CDR1 MDHEN and CDR2 SYDVKM come from the germline V gene.